Presented here are 20 T cell receptor beta chains from one specimen sequenced in a study of T-cell memory formation after mild COVID-19. Using its own MiXCR run on the 5' RACE reads, TCRdb lists one record per CDR3 protein. This table holds 85,000 to 120,000 distinct CDR3 sequences, around 11% found once. The sample was PBMCs or a T cell subset sorted from them (not recorded which). The receptors derive from an adult woman who had mild COVID-19 (a few samples of this study predate the infection). Cell type and time point are not known.

The chain links TRBV20-1 to TRBJ2-7; 7 nucleotides align to TRBD2. Germline V gene data show CDR1 as DFQATT and CDR2 as SNEGSKA (reference sequence). The CDR3 runs 13 residues. Losses at the gene ends were 3 bases for V and 4 bases for J; bases not matched to a gene: 6. CDR3 residues: CSARSGISYEQYF. As DNA, the CDR3 is TGCAGTGCTAGGAGCGGGATTTCTTACGAGCAGTACTTC.

This rearrangement joins TRBV29-1 to TRBJ1-2; perhaps TRBD1 as D (6 bases). The CDR3 extends over 14 amino acids. V lost 4 bases and J 7 bases, leaving 19 bases between the germline ends. The V gene's germline CDR1 is SQVTM and CDR2 ANQGSEA. The CDR3 nucleotides read TGCAGCGTTGGACAGGAAACCGCGGTTCGTGGCTACACCTTC. Translation: CSVGQETAVRGYTF.

The rearrangement uses TRBV4-3 and TRBJ2-2; D possibly corresponds to TRBD1 (5 bases). The ends were cut back, 4 bases at V and 4 bases at J, with 10 bases in the middle. The CDR3 runs to 14 residues. Germline V gene data show CDR1 as LGHNA and CDR2 as YSLEER. This CDR3 reads CASSPGITTGELFF. In DNA form, the CDR3 reads TGCGCCAGCAGCCCAGGGATTACCACCGGGGAGCTGTTTTTT.

The V gene is TRBV12-3 or TRBV12-4, the J gene TRBJ2-3, with 10 bases that match TRBD1. The CDR3 runs 15 residues. V lost 5 bases to trimming and J lost 4 bases; unmatched junction nucleotides: 6. CDR3 in amino acids: CASSIRQGAPDTQYF. The DNA of the CDR3 is TGTGCCAGCAGTATTAGACAGGGGGCCCCAGATACGCAGTATTTT.

This chain uses TRBV7-6 with TRBJ1-1; 7 positions match TRBD1. CDR1 is SGHVS, CDR2 FNYEAQ, per germline. V lost 5 bases to trimming and J lost 1 base; unmatched junction nucleotides: 4. The CDR3 loop spans 14 amino acids. For the CDR3, the DNA is TGTGCCAGCAGCCCCCGACAGGGGAACACTGAAGCTTTCTTT. Translation gives CASSPRQGNTEAFF. The full variable domain, rest sourced from reference TRBV7-6 and TRBJ1-1, is GAGVSQSPRYKVTKRGQDVALRCDPISGHVSLYWYRQALGQGPEFLTYFNYEAQQDKSGLPNDRFSAERPEGSISTLTIQRTEQRDSAMYRCASSPRQGNTEAFFGQGTRLTVV.

This clonotype was seen a few times. The rearrangement joins TRBV7-8 to TRBJ2-3; no clear D gene. The CDR3 runs 18 residues. The germline V gene has CDR1 SGHVS and CDR2 FQNEAQ. The V end was cut by 3 bases, the J end by 7 bases, with 26 bases between. The CDR3 spells CASSFVFPTALLRHTQYF. The CDR3 DNA follows: TGTGCCAGCAGCTTTGTATTTCCAACGGCCCTCCTGAGACATACGCAGTATTTT.

V and J are TRBV7-9 and TRBJ2-2; unclear D gene. The CDR3 extends over 14 amino acids. Germline V gives CDR1 SEHNR, CDR2 FQNEAQ (reference sequence). V was clipped by 1 base and J by 3 bases, with 6 bases between them. CDR3 coding DNA: TGTGCCAGCAGCTTAGACGGATACACCGGGGAGCTGTTTTTT. It specifies CASSLDGYTGELFF.

In its sample, this clonotype was seen a few times. The rearrangement links TRBV7-9 to TRBJ2-5; no firm D call. Germline V lookup: CDR1 SEHNR, CDR2 FQNEAQ (reference sequence). V was trimmed by 6 bases and J by 1 base, leaving 12 bases between them. The CDR3 extends over 14 amino acids. CDR3 in DNA: TGTGCCAGCAGGACATCATCTCTCCAAGAGACCCAGTACTTC. Translating gives CASRTSSLQETQYF. The whole variable domain, remainder taken from reference TRBV7-9 and TRBJ2-5, is DTGVSQNPRHKITKRGQNVTFRCDPISEHNRLYWYRQTLGQGPEFLTYFQNEAQLEKSRLLSDRFSAERPKGSFSTLEIQRTEQGDSAMYLCASRTSSLQETQYFGPGTRLLVL.

In this sample, this clonotype turned up a few times. This chain joins TRBV7-9 and TRBJ2-3, with 10 bases lining up with TRBD1. Germline CDR1 SEHNR, CDR2 FQNEAQ (reference sequence). V was pared by 3 bases and J by 3 bases, with 15 bases of the junction left unmatched. The CDR3 covers 19 residues. Here the CDR3 reads CASSFSRGQGGNFTDTQYF. The CDR3 DNA follows: TGTGCCAGCAGCTTCTCCCGAGGACAGGGGGGGAACTTTACAGATACGCAGTATTTT.

Only a few counts were recorded for this clonotype. V and J are TRBV4-1 and TRBJ2-7; 7 bases line up with TRBD1. Germline V lookup: CDR1 MGHRA, CDR2 YSYEKL. J gave up 6 bases and V 2 bases, and 10 bases lay outside the gene matches. The CDR3 consists of 15 residues. The CDR3 sequence is CASSQPQGKAREQYF. For the CDR3, the DNA is TGCGCCAGCAGCCAACCACAGGGGAAGGCGCGCGAGCAGTACTTC.

The gene calls are TRBV5-6 and TRBJ2-5; the match to TRBD2 covers 11 bases. Trimming cost V 0 bases and J 4 bases; bases outside gene matches: 11. The CDR3 contains 18 residues. CDR1 SGHDT and CDR2 YYEEEE come from the germline V gene. CDR3 protein: CASSLGGLAVALGETQYF. The CDR3, as DNA: TGTGCCAGCAGCTTGGGGGGACTAGCGGTCGCCCTGGGAGAGACCCAGTACTTC.

This clonotype was found a few times. This sequence joins TRBV27 and TRBJ2-1; TRBD2 aligns across 7 bases. The CDR3 loop spans 16 amino acids. Germline assignment: CDR1 MNHEY and CDR2 SMNVEV (reference sequence). The trim removed 7 bases at V and 6 bases at J, leaving 15 bases unmatched. Written as DNA, the CDR3 is TGTGCCAGCACCCCCTCGCTGCTAGCGGCGTTCAATGAGCAGTTCTTC. Residues: CASTPSLLAAFNEQFF.

This clonotype was counted once. This may be a read error: a much more frequent sequence differs by one nucleotide. The CDR3 DNA sequence: TGTGCCAGCCAGGGACAAACTGGGGCCAACGTCCTGACTTTC. It codes for CASQGQTGANVLTF. This chain links TRBV7-2 with TRBJ2-6; a possible D gene is TRBD1 (6 bases). This CDR3 is 14 amino acids long. V was trimmed by 8 bases and J by 2 bases, leaving 10 bases between them. Per germline, CDR1 SGHTA and CDR2 FQGNSA.

The gene calls are TRBV5-1 and TRBJ2-3, with 9 bases that match TRBD1. Trimming at V came to 4 bases and at J to 5 bases, leaving 5 bases not matched to a gene. Germline V gene data show CDR1 as SGHRS and CDR2 as YFSETQ. The CDR3 is 14 residues long. The CDR3 DNA reads as TGCGCCAGCAGCGACGGACAGGGGATAGATACGCAGTATTTT. This encodes CASSDGQGIDTQYF.

This chain links TRBV12-3 or TRBV12-4 with TRBJ2-1; 10 positions match TRBD2. V shed 4 bases, J shed 8 bases, and the junction held 11 bases outside the gene matches. The CDR3 contains 16 residues. The CDR3 sequence: CASSSVAGGVRDEQFF. The CDR3 bases are TGTGCCAGCAGTTCGGTAGCGGGAGGCGTTCGGGATGAGCAGTTCTTC.

The chain recombines TRBV9 with TRBJ2-1, with 7 nucleotides matching TRBD2. Germline-derived CDR1 and CDR2 are SGDLS and YYNGEE. Unmatched junction bases numbered 0, after V lost 0 bases and J lost 9 bases. CDR3 length: 12 residues. DNA of the CDR3: TGTGCCAGCAGCGTAGGACTAGCTGAGCAGTTCTTC. It encodes CASSVGLAEQFF.

The chain employs TRBV5-1 and TRBJ2-7; 7 bases align to TRBD1. The ends lost 0 bases at V and 5 bases at J; junction bases unmatched: 8. The CDR3 covers 15 residues. Looked up from germline, CDR1 is SGHRS and CDR2 is YFSETQ. CDR3 amino acids: CASSLAEGAAHEQYF. CDR3 nucleotide sequence: TGCGCCAGCAGCTTGGCCGAGGGGGCGGCCCACGAGCAGTACTTC. Based on the CDR3 plus reference TRBV5-1 and TRBJ2-7, the full variable domain is KAGVTQTPRYLIKTRGQQVTLSCSPISGHRSVSWYQQTPGQGLQFLFEYFSETQRNKGNFPGRFSGRQFSNSRSEMNVSTLELGDSALYLCASSLAEGAAHEQYFGPGTRLTVT.

This clonotype came up a few times. CDR3 loop: CASSVAGKYLAEQFF. In nucleotides, the CDR3 is TGTGCCAGCAGCGTAGCAGGGAAATATTTGGCTGAGCAGTTCTTC. The chain has TRBV9 and TRBJ2-1; maybe TRBD1 (5 bases). CDR3 size: 15 residues. Trimming left V 0 bases short and J 9 bases short, with 16 bases between. CDR1 is SGDLS and CDR2 is YYNGEE in the germline V gene. Full variable domain (rest looked up from reference TRBV9 and TRBJ2-1): DSGVTQTPKHLITATGQRVTLRCSPRSGDLSVYWYQQSLDQGLQFLIQYYNGEERAKGNILERFSAQQFPDLHSELNLSSLELGDSALYFCASSVAGKYLAEQFFGPGTRLTVL.

This clonotype was recorded at least ten times. This chain links TRBV10-3 with TRBJ2-1; possibly TRBD2 for D (6 bases). Germline-derived CDR1 and CDR2 are ENHRY and SYGVKD. The CDR3 extends over 14 amino acids. With 5 bases removed from V and 9 bases from J, the gap between germline ends came to 17 bases. The CDR3, as DNA: TGTGCCATCAGTCTGGACGGAGGGAGTCTTGAGCAGTTCTTC. It specifies CAISLDGGSLEQFF.

The genes are TRBV21-1 and TRBJ2-7; no check of the table's D call, TRBD2, against the DNA was made. TRBV21-1 constitutes a pseudogene. This CDR3 region has 16 residues. Here the CDR3 DNA reads TGTGCCAGCAATCTTAGAGGAAAAGCGGATTCCTACGAGCAGTACTTC. It is translated as CASNLRGKADSYEQYF.